This record covers a single TCR beta chain. The antigen is undetermined. V shed 2 bases and J 4 bases; nucleotides not matched to a gene: 8. CDR1 is MNHEY, CDR2 SVGAGI, per germline. This CDR3 contains 15 residues. The sample originates from a study of regulatory T cells in long-lasting Graves disease. Whole-study findings and limits: The TCR repertoire of persistent Graves' patients was less diverse than that of newly diagnosed ones.

The time point was: newly diagnosed GD, antithyroid drugs for less than 3 months. PBMCs were the source of the RNA used for TCR sequencing. Arm-PCR of CDR3 regions and iRepertoire HTBI primers were the basis on which TCR beta libraries were built. In TCRdb, the multiplex PCR reads were re-called with MiXCR into one record per CDR3 protein. The table records more than 450,000 distinct CDR3 sequences, 12% of them present only once. The same sample was also studied in work on T cells in Graves' hyperthyroidism and ophthalmopathy. From that paper: Patients aged 18 to 65 had newly diagnosed hyperthyroidism that had lasted under 2 months.

V usage is TRBV6-5 and J usage is TRBJ2-7; TRBD1 matches 7 bases. The TCR was taken from a woman under 40 with Graves disease. The sample consisted of peripheral blood mononuclear cells (PBMCs), taken at new diagnosis, from a patient treated with antithyroid drugs. The CDR3 is CASSYGVQGQYEQYF. The CDR3 DNA reads TGTGCCAGCAGTTACGGTGTCCAGGGACAGTACGAGCAGTACTTC.